Each of the 27 T cell receptor beta chains below was sequenced from the same sample in a study of T cells after posttransplantation cyclophosphamide. The table came from immunoSEQ multiplex PCR; TCRdb's copy has only in-frame clones and leaves some out. Seen here are just over 65,000 clones, just over 90% observed once, and the top ten hold nearly 3%. Sequencing was performed on PBMCs. The receptors shown here come from a woman younger than 45 in good health and a related stem cell transplant donor.

This sequence joins TRBV10-3 and TRBJ1-1; TRBD1 agrees at 7 bases. The CDR3 runs 14 residues. Germline V CDR1 and CDR2: ENHRY, SYGVKD. The junction had 3 bases not matched to a gene; V was cut back by 4 bases and J by 1 base. The CDR3 region is CAISGGQKNTEAFF. The DNA of the CDR3 is TGTGCCATCAGTGGGGGACAGAAGAACACTGAAGCTTTCTTT.

CDR3 protein: CASSFRNYGYTF. Here the CDR3 DNA reads TGTGCCAGCAGCTTCCGGAACTATGGCTACACCTTC. This chain connects TRBV11-2 to TRBJ1-2; D remains unclear. CDR3 length: 12 residues. Germline assignment: CDR1 SGHAT and CDR2 FQNNGV. V shed 3 bases and J shed 2 bases, with 4 bases lying between them.

This clone appeared once. V is TRBV14 and J is TRBJ1-2, with TRBD1 matching over 7 bases. Trimming at V came to 1 base and at J to 8 bases, leaving 4 bases not matched to a gene. In germline, CDR1 is SGHDN, CDR2 FVKESK. The CDR3 length is 13 residues. In DNA form, the CDR3 reads TGTGCCAGCAGCCAAGTCCCGGGACAGGGCTACACCTTC. Its protein product is CASSQVPGQGYTF. Full variable domain (missing parts from reference TRBV14 and TRBJ1-2): EAGVTQFPSHSVIEKGQTVTLRCDPISGHDNLYWYRRVMGKEIKFLLHFVKESKQDESGMPNNRFLAERTGGTYSTLKVQPAELEDSGVYFCASSQVPGQGYTFGSGTRLTVV.

V gene TRBV6-5 combines with J gene TRBJ1-5; 7 positions match TRBD1. The CDR3 has 13 residues. The J segment lost 3 bases and the V segment lost 7 bases, leaving 3 bases of the junction unmatched. CDR1 and CDR2 from the germline V gene are MNHEY and SVGAGI. CDR3 sequence (DNA): TGTGCCAGCACTCAGGGGGACAATCAGCCCCAGCATTTT. Its translation is CASTQGDNQPQHF.

This chain links TRBV11-2 with TRBJ1-2; D possibly corresponds to TRBD1 (6 bases). There are 15 residues in the CDR3. The germline V and J ends were trimmed by 1 base and 3 bases, with 12 bases remaining between them. Germline CDR1 reads SGHAT; CDR2 reads FQNNGV. CDR3 sequence (DNA): TGTGCCAGCAGCTTAGCGGGGGGGGCCTACTATGGCTACACCTTC. It specifies CASSLAGGAYYGYTF.

This clone has a single count. The chain recombines TRBV11-1 with TRBJ1-6; TRBD1 is a possible D gene (5 bases). Trimming took off 4 bases at V and 2 bases at J, with 9 bases between the two ends. Germline V gives CDR1 SGHAT, CDR2 FQDESV (reference sequence). This CDR3 spans 15 amino acids. The CDR3 sequence: CASSYEGTYNSPLHF. DNA of the CDR3: TGTGCCAGCAGCTACGAGGGGACCTATAATTCACCCCTCCACTTT.

Written as DNA, the CDR3 is TGTGCCAGCAGTCTGAGGGGACTAGCGGGGTTTACGAGCACAGATACGCAGTATTTT. Its protein product is CASSLRGLAGFTSTDTQYF. The V call is TRBV27, the J call TRBJ2-3, with TRBD2 matching over 13 bases. Losses at the gene ends were 5 bases for V and 0 bases for J; bases not matched to a gene: 11. CDR1 is MNHEY and CDR2 is SMNVEV in the germline V gene (reference sequence). The CDR3 extends over 19 amino acids.

This chain joins TRBV15 and TRBJ2-4; 12 bases map to TRBD2. Trimming at V came to 0 bases and at J to 1 base, leaving 7 bases not matched to a gene. Germline V gives CDR1 LNHNV, CDR2 YYDKDF (reference sequence). The CDR3 totals 19 residues. Here the CDR3 reads CATSRDGASGGAAKNIQYF. As DNA, the CDR3 is TGTGCCACCAGCAGAGATGGTGCTAGCGGGGGGGCGGCCAAAAACATTCAGTACTTC.

The chain links TRBV30 to TRBJ1-3, with D tentatively TRBD1 (6 bases). CDR1 is GTSNPN, CDR2 SVGIG, per germline (reference sequence). This CDR3 has 14 residues. The germline V and J ends were trimmed by 5 bases and 3 bases, with 14 bases remaining between them. The CDR3 coding sequence is TGTGCCTGGTGTTCTACAGGGAGTGGAAACACCATATATTTT. As protein: CAWCSTGSGNTIYF. Full variable domain (outside the CDR3, taken from reference TRBV30 and TRBJ1-3): SQTIHQWPATLVQPVGSPLSLECTVEGTSNPNLYWYRQAAGRGLQLLFYSVGIGQISSEVPQNLSASRPQDRQFILSSKKLLLSDSGFYLCAWCSTGSGNTIYFGEGSWLTVV.

This rearrangement joins TRBV5-4 to TRBJ1-1, with TRBD1 as a possible D gene (6 bases). The V and J ends lost 0 bases and 4 bases respectively, with 10 bases between them. The CDR3 is 14 residues long. Germline CDR1 and CDR2: SGHNT and YYREEE (reference sequence). CDR3 nucleotides: TGTGCCAGCAGCTTGGACAGGGTTGGCACTGAAGCTTTCTTT. It encodes CASSLDRVGTEAFF. Filled out from reference TRBV5-4 and TRBJ1-1, the complete variable domain reads ETGVTQSPTHLIKTRGQQVTLRCSSQSGHNTVSWYQQALGQGPQFIFQYYREEENGRGNFPPRFSGLQFPNYSSELNVNALELDDSALYLCASSLDRVGTEAFFGQGTRLTVV.

This clone was detected a few times. V and J are TRBV5-1 and TRBJ1-6; 7 bases map to TRBD1. After removal of 4 bases from V and 9 bases from J, the junction contained 10 bases not matched to a gene. The germline gives CDR1 SGHRS, CDR2 YFSETQ. The CDR3 extends over 15 amino acids. CDR3 amino acids: CASSPPSTGSSPLHF. CDR3 bases: TGCGCCAGCAGCCCACCTTCGACAGGGAGTTCACCCCTCCACTTT.

The rearrangement links TRBV2 to TRBJ2-3; 7 bases are a match to TRBD1. CDR3 size: 13 residues. Unmatched junction bases numbered 15, after V lost 8 bases and J lost 13 bases. The V gene's germline CDR1 is SNHLY and CDR2 FYNNEI. CDR3 loop: CASSVTRDRVEYF. The CDR3 nucleotides read TGTGCCAGCTCGGTAACGCGAGACAGGGTCGAGTATTTT.

The chain links TRBV4-3 to TRBJ2-1; D unclear. The CDR3 loop spans 18 amino acids. V dropped 1 base and J dropped 4 bases, with 20 bases sitting between them. The germline V gene has CDR1 LGHNA and CDR2 YSLEER. CDR3 protein: CASSQASNGRWGYNEQFF. The DNA for the CDR3 is TGCGCCAGCAGCCAAGCCTCCAACGGAAGGTGGGGATACAATGAGCAGTTCTTC.

The chain employs TRBV9 and TRBJ1-3; D call uncertain. The ends were cut back, 0 bases at V and 2 bases at J, with 12 bases in the middle. Germline V gene lookup returns CDR1 SGDLS and CDR2 YYNGEE. The CDR3 sequence is 16 residues long. CDR3 coding DNA: TGTGCCAGCAGCGTAGGCGCCCGTCGCACTGGAAACACCATATATTTT. Its translation is CASSVGARRTGNTIYF.

The rearrangement links TRBV11-2 to TRBJ1-2; D not resolved. With 5 bases removed from V and 0 bases from J, the gap between germline ends came to 7 bases. The CDR3 covers 13 residues. CDR1 and CDR2 from the germline V gene are SGHAT and FQNNGV. The CDR3 loop is CASSPGPNYGYTF. Here the CDR3 DNA reads TGTGCCAGCAGCCCGGGTCCTAACTATGGCTACACCTTC. Complete variable domain (other parts from reference TRBV11-2 and TRBJ1-2): EAGVAQSPRYKIIEKRQSVAFWCNPISGHATLYWYQQILGQGPKLLIQFQNNGVVDDSQLPKDRFSAERLKGVDSTLKIQPAKLEDSAVYLCASSPGPNYGYTFGSGTRLTVV.

This chain connects TRBV11-2 to TRBJ1-2; TRBD1 aligns across 8 bases. With V trimmed by 5 bases and J by 1 base, 6 bases remained unmatched. The CDR3 runs to 15 residues. Germline-derived CDR1 and CDR2 are SGHAT and FQNNGV. Written as DNA, the CDR3 is TGTGCCAGCAGCACGATCAGGGGGCATAACTATGGCTACACCTTC. Its protein is CASSTIRGHNYGYTF.

The genes are TRBV6-1 and TRBJ1-5; D call uncertain. In germline, CDR1 is MNHNS, CDR2 SASEGT. This CDR3 is built from 14 residues. The germline V and J ends were trimmed by 6 bases and 4 bases, with 13 bases remaining between them. This CDR3 is CASRREHRNQPQHF. The CDR3 nucleotides read TGTGCCAGCAGGCGAGAACATAGAAATCAGCCCCAGCATTTT.

V gene TRBV29-1 combines with J gene TRBJ2-5; TRBD1 matches 7 bases. There are 13 residues in the CDR3. Trimming at V came to 6 bases and at J to 5 bases, leaving 9 bases not matched to a gene. Germline assignment: CDR1 SQVTM and CDR2 ANQGSEA. CDR3 DNA sequence: TGCAGCGTCGAGACAGGGATTTTGGAGACCCAGTACTTC. Protein sequence: CSVETGILETQYF.

This chain joins TRBV13 and TRBJ2-7, with TRBD2 as a possible D gene (5 bases). CDR1 and CDR2 (germline): PRHDT, FYEKMQ (reference sequence). The CDR3 sequence is 16 residues long. Trimming pared 5 bases from V and 2 bases from J, leaving 19 bases between. The CDR3 DNA follows: TGTGCCAGCAGCCAAGGGCGTTGGACGGGGACCTACGAGCAGTACTTC. Translating gives CASSQGRWTGTYEQYF.

The chain employs TRBV5-6 and TRBJ1-2; 9 bases are a match to TRBD1. CDR3 length equals 15 residues. Germline trimming cut 0 bases from V and 5 bases from J; bases unmatched to any gene: 5. Germline V gene sequence: CDR1 SGHDT, CDR2 YYEEEE. The CDR3 nucleotides are TGTGCCAGCAGCTTGGAGGGACAGGGTTCGTATGGCTACACCTTC. Translation gives CASSLEGQGSYGYTF.

V and J are TRBV18 and TRBJ2-2, with D unclear. The germline CDR1 and CDR2 sequences are KGHSH and LQKENI. V was trimmed by 2 bases and J by 5 bases, leaving 6 bases between them. This CDR3 is 13 amino acids long. The CDR3 nucleotides are TGTGCCAGCTCACCAGTGGTGACCGGGGAGCTGTTTTTT. This gives the protein CASSPVVTGELFF.

This clone was counted a single time. This chain joins TRBV27 and TRBJ1-6; 11 bases fit TRBD1. V dropped 7 bases and J dropped 8; count of bases not matched to a gene: 1. Germline values: CDR1 MNHEY, CDR2 SMNVEV (reference sequence). This CDR3 region has 13 residues. The CDR3 DNA is TGTGCCAGCAAGGGACAGGGGGATTCACCCCTCCACTTT. This codes for CASKGQGDSPLHF.

The chain carries TRBV4-3 and TRBJ1-1; TRBD1 matches at 8 bases. Germline lookup yields CDR1 LGHNA and CDR2 YSLEER. The CDR3 extends over 14 amino acids. V gave up 3 bases and J gave up 5 bases; unmatched junction bases: 5. CDR3 nucleotide sequence: TGCGCCAGCAGCCAGGAGACAGGGGTAACTGAAGCTTTCTTT. Translated: CASSQETGVTEAFF.

The chain links TRBV6-5 to TRBJ2-7; a weak D match, TRBD2 (6 bases). The CDR3 loop spans 14 amino acids. The germline V gene encodes CDR1 MNHEY and CDR2 SVGAGI. V lost 4 bases and J 6 bases, leaving 16 bases between the germline ends. The CDR3, as DNA: TGTGCCAGCAGTTTCCGGAGGGCGGTAGGCGAGCAGTACTTC. Translated: CASSFRRAVGEQYF.

The CDR3 loop is CASSFSGTEVEQFF. In DNA, the CDR3 is TGTGCCAGCAGTTTTAGTGGGACCGAAGTGGAGCAGTTCTTC. The V and J genes are TRBV11-3 and TRBJ2-1; D assignment may be TRBD1 or TRBD2 (5 bases each). The CDR3 consists of 14 residues. Germline V gives CDR1 SGHNT, CDR2 YENEEA. Trimming cost V 6 bases and J 10 bases, with 19 bases left between them.

J is TRBJ1-1 and V is TRBV10-1; 9 bases line up with TRBD1. CDR3 length: 15 amino acids. Germline lookup yields CDR1 WNHNN and CDR2 SYGVQD (reference sequence). J was trimmed by 6 bases and V by 2 bases; bases with no gene match: 7. This CDR3 is CASSEIWDRVSEAFF. CDR3 sequence (DNA): TGCGCCAGCAGTGAGATTTGGGACAGGGTATCTGAAGCTTTCTTT.

The chain uses TRBV7-2 and TRBJ1-4, with a possible D match to TRBD1 (5 bases). The V gene's germline CDR1 is SGHTA and CDR2 FQGNSA. This CDR3 has 14 amino acids. V was shortened by 5 bases and J by 8 bases, with 15 bases between the two germline ends. CDR3: CASSLDILVEKLFF. CDR3 bases: TGTGCCAGCAGCCTGGACATTTTGGTCGAAAAACTGTTTTTT. Full variable domain (rest looked up from reference TRBV7-2 and TRBJ1-4): GAGVSQSPSNKVTEKGKDVELRCDPISGHTALYWYRQSLGQGLEFLIYFQGNSAPDKSGLPSDRFSAERTGGSVSTLTIQRTQQEDSAVYLCASSLDILVEKLFFGSGTQLSVL.